A selection of T cell receptor beta chains follows, all from one sample in a study of blood T cell repertoires in COVID-19. The repertoire was sequenced with immunoSEQ multiplex PCR; TCRdb's copy has only in-frame clones and lacks some. The sample lists 250,000 to 300,000 clones; around 90% were seen once. The sample taken for sequencing was PBMCs or T cells enriched from blood (not recorded which). The source of these receptors is a woman between 25 and 40 years old who had recovered from COVID-19. The CDR3 runs from the conserved cysteine through the conserved F or W. Fields, in order: V gene, D gene, clone size, J gene, CDR3 DNA, CDR3 protein. A D gene is named only where the DNA matches it firmly. Rows give clone size only sometimes, using once, few, many, or a class for an expanded clone.

TRBV24-1	TRBD2	.	TRBJ2-7	TGTGCCACCAGTGATCCGGGACTAGCGGGAGGTTACGAGCAGTACTTC	CATSDPGLAGGYEQYF
TRBV11-2	.	.	TRBJ1-3	TGTGCCAGCAGCTTAGGCAGGGCTGGAAACACCATATATTTT	CASSLGRAGNTIYF
TRBV5-1	.	.	TRBJ2-5	TGCGCCAGCAGCTTGGCCAGGGGAGAGACCCAGTACTTC	CASSLARGETQYF
TRBV18	.	.	TRBJ1-4	TGTGCCAGCTCACCACCGGGGAGACCGCGAATGGACGAAAAACTGTTTTTT	CASSPPGRPRMDEKLFF
TRBV11-2	TRBD2	.	TRBJ2-5	TGTGCCAGCAGCTTTGATGCCGGGAGGGTATACCAAGAGACCCAGTACTTC	CASSFDAGRVYQETQYF
TRBV9	.	once	TRBJ1-2	TGTGCCAGCAGCGTAGAAAGGCAGGGCTATGGCTACACCTTC	CASSVERQGYGYTF
TRBV7-3	.	.	TRBJ2-3	TGTGCCAGCAGCTTAAATAGAATGGCGGGGAGCACAGATACGCAGTATTTT	CASSLNRMAGSTDTQYF
TRBV9	TRBD2	.	TRBJ2-5	TGTGCCAGCAGCGTAGAAGCGGGAGGGCCCCCTGAGACCCAGTACTTC	CASSVEAGGPPETQYF
TRBV5-5	TRBD2	.	TRBJ2-1	TGTGCCAGCAGCTTGGTGGGACTAGCGGGAGGAGCAGATGAGCAGTTCTTC	CASSLVGLAGGADEQFF
TRBV6-2/TRBV6-3	.	few	TRBJ1-2	TGTGCCAGCAGTGGGAAGGGGTTACTGTACTATGGCTACACCTTC	CASSGKGLLYYGYTF
TRBV7-2	.	.	TRBJ2-6	TGTGCCAGCAGGGGAAAGGGGTCGGTCGCTGGGGCCAACGTCCTGACTTTC	CASRGKGSVAGANVLTF
TRBV24-1	.	.	TRBJ1-2	TGTGCCACCAGTGATGGCGGGGGTAGGAGCTATGGCTACACCTTC	CATSDGGGRSYGYTF
TRBV9	.	.	TRBJ1-6	TGTGCCAGCAGCGTAGGGCAGTTAAGTTCACCCCTCCACTTT	CASSVGQLSSPLHF
TRBV6-5	TRBD1	.	TRBJ2-5	TGTGCCAGCACCCAAGGACAGGGGAGGTCCCAGTACTTC	CASTQGQGRSQYF
TRBV19	TRBD1	.	TRBJ1-1	TGTGCCAGTAGTAGCCAACAGGGGGCACGCACTGAAGCTTTCTTT	CASSSQQGARTEAFF
TRBV30	.	.	TRBJ1-5	TGTGCCTGGAGTGTACGGAGGGGCAATCAGCCCCAGCATTTT	CAWSVRRGNQPQHF
TRBV28	.	.	TRBJ1-2	TGTGCCAGCAGTTCCCCAGGGAACTATGGCTACACCTTC	CASSSPGNYGYTF
TRBV19	.	.	TRBJ1-2	TGTGCCAGTAGTATGAGTTTTGGTGTCTACACCTTC	CASSMSFGVYTF
TRBV27	.	.	TRBJ2-5	TGTGCCAGCAGTCCCAACAGGGTCGGGGAGACCCAGTACTTC	CASSPNRVGETQYF
TRBV28	TRBD1	.	TRBJ1-1	TGTGCCAGCAGTCCGTCGGACAGGAGGAACACTGAAGCTTTCTTT	CASSPSDRRNTEAFF
TRBV7-9	TRBD1	.	TRBJ1-1	TGTGCCAGCAGCTCGAGGGACAGGAACACTGAAGCTTTCTTT	CASSSRDRNTEAFF
TRBV5-6	.	.	TRBJ2-3	TGTGCCAGCAGCTTGGCCCCCGGGAACCCCGTGAAAGATACGCAGTATTTT	CASSLAPGNPVKDTQYF
TRBV7-2	.	.	TRBJ2-7	TGTGCCAGCAGCTTACGGGGGAGTAGCAACGAGCAGTACTTC	CASSLRGSSNEQYF
TRBV28	.	.	TRBJ2-5	TGTGCCAGCAGTTTAGGAGGTCTTTCGACGAAGACCCAGTACTTC	CASSLGGLSTKTQYF
TRBV11-2	TRBD1	.	TRBJ1-4	TGTGCCAGCAGCTCTAGACAAGGGGGCATTGAAAAACTGTTTTTT	CASSSRQGGIEKLFF
TRBV19	TRBD1	.	TRBJ2-1	TGTGCCAGTAGTATAGTAGGGGACAGGAAGGACAATGAGCAGTTCTTC	CASSIVGDRKDNEQFF
TRBV28	.	.	TRBJ1-2	TGTGCCAGCAGTTTAAGATCCAGATATGGCTACACCTTC	CASSLRSRYGYTF
TRBV28	TRBD1	.	TRBJ1-1	TGTGCCAGCAGGACAGGGTCGCCTGAAGCTTTCTTT	CASRTGSPEAFF
TRBV12-1	.	.	TRBJ1-1	TGTGCCAGCAGCTCTCCCAGGGGCAACACTGAAGCTTTCTTT	CASSSPRGNTEAFF
TRBV18	.	.	TRBJ2-3	TGTGCCAGCTCACCGAGCCTAGCGACTAGCACAGATACGCAGTATTTT	CASSPSLATSTDTQYF
TRBV30	.	.	TRBJ1-1	TGTGCCTGGAGTACGGACTGGACGACTGAAGCTTTCTTT	CAWSTDWTTEAFF
TRBV18	.	.	TRBJ2-5	TGTGCCAGCTCACCATCCCGACAGCAAGAGACCCAGTACTTC	CASSPSRQQETQYF
TRBV5-1	.	.	TRBJ1-4	TGCGCCAGCGCTCCAGGGATCTACGGTAATGAAAAACTGTTTTTT	CASAPGIYGNEKLFF
TRBV28	TRBD1	.	TRBJ2-7	TGTGCCAGCAGTTTACCCGGGACAGGGGAACTCCGATTC	CASSLPGTGELRF
TRBV28	TRBD1	.	TRBJ1-1	TGTGCCAGCAGTTTAACCTCGACAGGGAAGAACACTGAAGCTTTCTTT	CASSLTSTGKNTEAFF
TRBV4-2	.	.	TRBJ1-3	TGTGCCAGCAGCCACGGCCCTGACAGGAGCTCTGGAAACACCATATATTTT	CASSHGPDRSSGNTIYF
TRBV5-1	.	.	TRBJ2-2	TGCGCCAGCAGCTCACAGGAACTCAACACCGGGGAGCTGTTTTTT	CASSSQELNTGELFF
TRBV6-2/TRBV6-3	.	.	TRBJ2-7	TGTGCCAGCAGTCTAGGACTGTGGGAGTACTTC	CASSLGLWEYF
TRBV6-1	.	.	TRBJ1-5	TGTGCCAGCAGTGAAGGGAGGTTATTGATAGGTCAGCCCCAGCATTTT	CASSEGRLLIGQPQHF
TRBV9	.	once	TRBJ1-2	TGTGCCAGCAGCGATGGGAGACTTGGCTACACCTTC	CASSDGRLGYTF
TRBV13	.	.	TRBJ1-1	TGTGCCAGCAGCACAACGGAGAGGTCTGAAGCTTTCTTT	CASSTTERSEAFF
TRBV5-4	.	.	TRBJ2-5	TGTGCCAGCAGTTCTCCCCAGGGGCAAGAGACCCAGTACTTC	CASSSPQGQETQYF
TRBV7-2	TRBD1	.	TRBJ1-5	TGTGCCAGCAGCCTGGGACAGGTGGATTATCAGCCCCAGCATTTT	CASSLGQVDYQPQHF
TRBV7-2	.	.	TRBJ2-2	TGTGCCAGCAGCTTATCAGGCCTCGGAGGGAGCACCGGGGAGCTGTTTTTT	CASSLSGLGGSTGELFF
TRBV19	TRBD2	.	TRBJ2-1	TGTGCCAGTAGGCAGGCTAGCGGGAGGGATGAGCAGTTCTTC	CASRQASGRDEQFF
TRBV30	.	.	TRBJ1-2	TGTGCCTGGAGTGTACGGGACTATGGCTACACCTTC	CAWSVRDYGYTF
TRBV6-5	.	.	TRBJ2-5	TGTGCCAGCAGCCCGGGACATCCCAGGGGGGAGTCCCAGTACTTC	CASSPGHPRGESQYF
TRBV18	TRBD1	.	TRBJ1-6	TGTGCCAGCTCACTGGGGACAGGATATAATTCACCCCTCCACTTT	CASSLGTGYNSPLHF
TRBV7-9	TRBD1	.	TRBJ1-5	TGTGCGACAGGGGCTAGCAATCAGCCCCAGCATTTT	CATGASNQPQHF
TRBV28	.	.	TRBJ2-3	TGTGCCAGCAGTTTATTGACAGGAGAGGACCCAGATACGCAGTATTTT	CASSLLTGEDPDTQYF
TRBV5-1	.	.	TRBJ2-2	TGCGCCAGCAGCTTGGCCTCAGGGGACGGGGAGCTGTTTTTT	CASSLASGDGELFF
TRBV30	.	once	TRBJ1-2	TGTGCCTGGAGTGCCACAGGGAATTATGGCTACACCTTC	CAWSATGNYGYTF
TRBV7-2	TRBD2	once	TRBJ2-7	TGTGCCAGCAGCTTAGTTGGCGGGGGGAGCTCCTACGAGCAGTACTTC	CASSLVGGGSSYEQYF
TRBV9	.	.	TRBJ1-1	TGTGCCAGCAGCGTACTGACGGGGAACACTGAAGCTTTCTTT	CASSVLTGNTEAFF
TRBV3-1/TRBV3-2	.	.	TRBJ1-1	TGTGCCAGCAGCCAAGGCGGACAAGGCAGACATCTAGGAAGGACTGAAGCTTTCTTT	CASSQGGQGRHLGRTEAFF